The 23 T cell receptor beta chains presented below share a single source sample, sequenced in a study of siplizumab effects on memory and regulatory T cells. Data came from immunoSEQ multiplex PCR; TCRdb stores just in-frame clones and leaves some out. The sample consists of some 80,000 clones, 95% of them appearing once. Specimen: CD8+ T cells sorted from blood. The receptors shown here come from a human donor in good health.

V is TRBV19 and J is TRBJ2-1, with 14 bases aligning to TRBD2. The CDR3 totals 15 residues. V shed 1 base, J shed 7 bases, and the junction held 0 bases outside the gene matches. Germline assignment: CDR1 LNHDA and CDR2 SQIVND (reference sequence). CDR3 in DNA: TGTGCCAGTAGTATAGGACTAGCGGGAGGGAATGAGCAGTTCTTC. Translating gives CASSIGLAGGNEQFF.

The chain links TRBV18 to TRBJ2-6; D is ambiguous. Trimming took off 1 base at V and 0 bases at J, with 7 bases between the two ends. The germline V gene encodes CDR1 KGHSH and CDR2 LQKENI. The CDR3 extends over 16 amino acids. The CDR3 coding sequence is TGTGCCAGCTCACCACAAGGTGTCTCTGGGGCCAACGTCCTGACTTTC. Translation: CASSPQGVSGANVLTF.

The chain joins TRBV11-2 to TRBJ2-7; maybe TRBD2 (5 bases). V lost 5 bases and J lost 6, with 14 bases in between. Germline V gene sequence: CDR1 SGHAT, CDR2 FQNNGV. This CDR3 has 13 amino acids. The CDR3 DNA follows: TGTGCCAGCAGCCGCGATGAGGGCGCCGAGCAGTACTTC. Protein: CASSRDEGAEQYF.

This clone appeared a single time. The rearrangement links TRBV2 to TRBJ1-5; D gene uncertain. The V gene lost 6 bases and the J gene lost 0 bases, with 18 bases spanning the gap. Germline assignment: CDR1 SNHLY and CDR2 FYNNEI. This CDR3 spans 17 amino acids. The CDR3 coding sequence is TGTGCCAGCAGCCCCGACCCCTACAGCTATAGCAATCAGCCCCAGCATTTT. This sequence encodes CASSPDPYSYSNQPQHF.

The chain is built from TRBV6-1 and TRBJ2-5, with 7 nucleotides matching TRBD2. This CDR3 contains 14 residues. The V segment lost 3 bases and the J segment 7 bases; nucleotides outside the gene matches: 8. The V gene's germline CDR1 is MNHNS and CDR2 SASEGT. This chain's CDR3 is CASSDLGGDRTQYF. In nucleotides, the CDR3 is TGTGCCAGCAGTGATTTGGGAGGGGATCGGACCCAGTACTTC.

V gene TRBV19 combines with J gene TRBJ1-5; D is undetermined. This CDR3 comprises 15 residues. CDR1 is LNHDA, CDR2 SQIVND, per germline (reference sequence). Trimming cost V 6 bases and J 2 bases, with 14 bases left between them. CDR3 residues: CASSPTQAGNQPQHF. CDR3 sequence (DNA): TGTGCCAGTAGCCCAACCCAGGCGGGCAATCAGCCCCAGCATTTT.

V and J are TRBV6-6 and TRBJ2-7; the match to TRBD2 covers 8 bases. This CDR3 has 13 amino acids. Per germline, CDR1 MNHNY and CDR2 SVGAGI (reference sequence). V trimming: 6 bases; J trimming: 3 bases; junction bases outside the gene matches: 4. The CDR3 DNA follows: TGTGCCAGCAGCAATAGCGGGATCTACGAGCAGTACTTC. Residues: CASSNSGIYEQYF.

The chain joins TRBV11-2 to TRBJ2-5; D gene ambiguous. The J call may be wrong; the DNA end is better matched by TRBJ2-7. The CDR3 sequence is 12 residues long. Germline CDR1 is SGHAT and CDR2 is FQNNGV. For the CDR3, the DNA is TGTGCCAGCAGCTTACTCGACTACGAGCAGTACTTC. Its protein product is CASSLLDYEQYF.

This rearrangement joins TRBV30 to TRBJ2-7, with TRBD1 identical over 10 bases. The trim removed 3 bases at V and 6 bases at J, leaving 8 bases unmatched. Germline V gene lookup returns CDR1 GTSNPN and CDR2 SVGIG (reference sequence). The CDR3 loop spans 14 amino acids. The CDR3 region is CAWSTGTGVREQYF. Written as DNA, the CDR3 is TGTGCCTGGAGCACCGGGACAGGGGTCCGCGAGCAGTACTTC.

The chain couples TRBV6-5 to TRBJ2-7; D not resolved. This CDR3 contains 15 residues. Germline CDR1 is MNHEY and CDR2 is SVGAGI. The ends were cut back, 6 bases at V and 0 bases at J, with 15 bases in the middle. The CDR3 here is CASSLSRLSSYEQYF. In DNA form, the CDR3 reads TGTGCCAGCAGCCTATCTAGGCTAAGCTCCTACGAGCAGTACTTC.

The chain couples TRBV4-1 to TRBJ1-2; no clear D. CDR3 size: 13 residues. Germline CDR1 MGHRA, CDR2 YSYEKL. Trimming left V 1 base short and J 3 bases short, with 6 bases between. This CDR3 reads CASSQVFDYGYTF. The CDR3, as DNA: TGCGCCAGCAGCCAAGTTTTTGACTATGGCTACACCTTC.

The J gene is TRBJ2-3, the V gene TRBV28, with D hard to call. Trimming stripped 6 bases from V and 6 bases from J, with 22 bases between. Germline values: CDR1 MDHEN, CDR2 SYDVKM. The CDR3 spans 16 residues. In DNA form, the CDR3 reads TGTGCCAGCAGCCTAAGGACCGGGCTCGATGGGGATACGCAGTATTTT. Translation gives CASSLRTGLDGDTQYF.

This rearrangement joins TRBV19 to TRBJ1-1; weak D call: TRBD1 (5 bases). Trimming took off 7 bases at V and 0 bases at J, with 9 bases between the two ends. The CDR3 has 13 residues. In germline, CDR1 is LNHDA, CDR2 SQIVND (reference sequence). The CDR3 region has the DNA TGTGCCAGTAAGGTAGGGGTGAACACTGAAGCTTTCTTT. Protein: CASKVGVNTEAFF.

The rearrangement joins TRBV29-1 to TRBJ2-7, with D maybe TRBD1 (6 bases). The length of the CDR3 is 13 residues. Germline V gene lookup returns CDR1 SQVTM and CDR2 ANQGSEA. V was cut by 6 bases and J by 0 bases, with 12 bases left in between. This CDR3 is CSVLDRFSYEQYF. The CDR3 DNA is TGCAGCGTCCTTGACAGGTTCTCCTACGAGCAGTACTTC.

The rearrangement joins TRBV4-2 to TRBJ2-7, with TRBD2 identical over 9 bases. The CDR3 consists of 17 residues. V lost 0 bases and J lost 5; bases outside the gene matches: 11. In germline, CDR1 is LGHNA, CDR2 YNFKEQ. The CDR3 region is CASSQDNGGRASHEQYF. The CDR3 nucleotides are TGTGCCAGCAGCCAAGATAACGGCGGGAGGGCGTCCCACGAGCAGTACTTC.

The CDR3 DNA reads TGTGCCAGTAGTAGTAGTATAGGGGTCGAAAAGACCCAGTACTTC. Residues: CASSSSIGVEKTQYF. The chain has TRBV19 and TRBJ2-5; TRBD1 might be the D (5 bases). The CDR3 is made up of 15 amino acids. Trimming removed 4 bases from V and 6 bases from J, with 18 bases in between. Germline loops: CDR1 LNHDA, CDR2 SQIVND (reference sequence). The variable domain in full, with the rest retrieved from reference TRBV19 and TRBJ2-5, is DGGITQSPKYLFRKEGQNVTLSCEQNLNHDAMYWYRQDPGQGLRLIYYSQIVNDFQKGDIAEGYSVSREKKESFPLTVTSAQKNPTAFYLCASSSSIGVEKTQYFGPGTRLLVL.

The chain combines TRBV5-1 with TRBJ2-1; 10 positions match TRBD2. The CDR3 runs 18 residues. Germline CDR1 reads SGHRS; CDR2 reads YFSETQ. After removal of 0 bases from V and 2 bases from J, the junction contained 8 bases not matched to a gene. CDR3 sequence: CASSLVPRSGRTYNEQFF. The DNA for the CDR3 is TGCGCCAGCAGCTTGGTCCCCCGTAGCGGGAGGACCTACAATGAGCAGTTCTTC.

In its sample, this clone was seen once. The chain links TRBV9 to TRBJ1-1; 9 bases match TRBD1. The CDR3 sequence is 16 residues long. V shed 2 bases and J 1 base; nucleotides not matched to a gene: 6. From germline, CDR1 is SGDLS and CDR2 YYNGEE. CDR3 region: CASSVGGQGTNTEAFF. In DNA form, the CDR3 reads TGTGCCAGCAGCGTGGGAGGACAGGGGACGAACACTGAAGCTTTCTTT.

V gene TRBV7-8 combines with J gene TRBJ2-7, with D perhaps TRBD1 (5 bases). CDR1 is SGHVS, CDR2 FQNEAQ, per germline. The CDR3 runs to 16 residues. V was pared by 1 base and J by 4 bases, with 17 bases between. The DNA of the CDR3 is TGTGCCAGCAGCTTAGGACTCTTAGGGGCCGATTACGAGCAGTACTTC. It encodes CASSLGLLGADYEQYF.

This chain connects TRBV5-5 to TRBJ1-4, with 7 bases matching TRBD1. The J segment lost 8 bases and the V segment lost 4 bases, leaving 14 bases of the junction unmatched. From germline, CDR1 is SGHKS and CDR2 YYEKEE (reference sequence). The CDR3 is 16 residues long. The DNA of the CDR3 is TGTGCCAGCAGCGCCGCCGACAGGGTATGGGGCGAAAAACTGTTTTTT. As protein: CASSAADRVWGEKLFF.

This sequence joins TRBV7-8 and TRBJ2-7, with 7 bases identical to TRBD2. Germline V gives CDR1 SGHVS, CDR2 FQNEAQ. The CDR3 extends over 15 amino acids. The trim removed 5 bases at V and 0 bases at J, leaving 7 bases unmatched. This CDR3 reads CASSPGGRNSYEQYF. CDR3 DNA: TGTGCCAGCAGCCCCGGCGGGAGAAACTCCTACGAGCAGTACTTC.

The chain combines TRBV19 with TRBJ1-2; D perhaps matches TRBD1 (6 bases). Germline CDR1 and CDR2: LNHDA and SQIVND (reference sequence). CDR3 size: 14 residues. Trimming shortened V by 6 bases and J by 0 bases, and 11 bases separated the two germline ends. The chain's CDR3 is CASSLQGSNYGYTF. In DNA, the CDR3 is TGTGCCAGTAGCCTACAGGGATCTAACTATGGCTACACCTTC.

The chain links TRBV11-2 to TRBJ1-1, with D possibly being TRBD1 (5 bases). The CDR3 extends over 13 amino acids. CDR1 is SGHAT, CDR2 FQNNGV, per germline. V lost 1 base and J lost 5, with 8 bases in between. CDR3 in amino acids: CASSLGGRTEAFF. In DNA, the CDR3 is TGTGCCAGCAGCTTAGGGGGGAGGACTGAAGCTTTCTTT. The full variable domain, with the rest looked up from reference TRBV11-2 and TRBJ1-1, is EAGVAQSPRYKIIEKRQSVAFWCNPISGHATLYWYQQILGQGPKLLIQFQNNGVVDDSQLPKDRFSAERLKGVDSTLKIQPAKLEDSAVYLCASSLGGRTEAFFGQGTRLTVV.